The 8 T cell receptor beta chains listed next were all sequenced from one sample in a study of T cell responses to AZD1222 COVID-19 vaccine. TCRdb's copy holds only in-frame clones and misses some; the assay was immunoSEQ multiplex PCR. The data contain around 150,000 clones, roughly 92% of them singletons. This specimen consisted of peripheral blood, obtained on day 0 of AZD1222 vaccination. These receptor sequences come from an adult in good health.

This chain joins TRBV2 and TRBJ1-6; D is unresolved. Trimming shortened V by 5 bases and J by 4 bases, and 6 bases separated the two germline ends. The CDR3 extends over 13 amino acids. CDR1 is SNHLY, CDR2 FYNNEI, per germline. CDR3 bases: TGTGCCAGCAGTTCGGATTATAATTCACCCCTCCACTTT. It translates to CASSSDYNSPLHF.

The chain carries TRBV11-1 and TRBJ2-7; TRBD1 might be the D (5 bases). The germline V and J ends were trimmed by 3 bases and 3 bases, with 9 bases remaining between them. Germline assignment: CDR1 SGHAT and CDR2 FQDESV (reference sequence). The CDR3 runs 13 residues. CDR3 amino acids: CASSFRENYEQYF. Written as DNA, the CDR3 is TGTGCCAGCAGCTTCAGGGAAAACTACGAGCAGTACTTC.

CDR3 nucleotide sequence: TGTGCCATCAGTGAGTCCGGGACAGGGGGCTACGAGCAGTACTTC. Residues: CAISESGTGGYEQYF. V and J are TRBV10-3 and TRBJ2-7, with 11 bases identical to TRBD1. The CDR3 consists of 15 residues. After removal of 0 bases from V and 3 bases from J, the junction contained 1 base not matched to a gene. Germline V CDR1 and CDR2: ENHRY, SYGVKD.

The CDR3 bases are TGTGCCAGTAGGGTCGGTCCTGAGGGCTACACCTTC. Amino acid sequence: CASRVGPEGYTF. V and J are TRBV2 and TRBJ1-2; D gene ambiguous. CDR1 is SNHLY and CDR2 is FYNNEI in the germline V gene. The V gene lost 9 bases and the J gene lost 8 bases, with 16 bases spanning the gap. This CDR3 contains 12 residues.

The genes are TRBV15 and TRBJ1-2; 7 bases match TRBD1. Germline lookup yields CDR1 LNHNV and CDR2 YYDKDF (reference sequence). V was clipped by 3 bases and J by 2 bases; unmatched bases: 15. The CDR3 is made up of 18 amino acids. Written as DNA, the CDR3 is TGTGCCACCAGCAGCCCTATACAAAGACAGGGTCCAAACTATGGCTACACCTTC. It specifies CATSSPIQRQGPNYGYTF. Drawing the rest from reference TRBV15 and TRBJ1-2, the complete variable domain is DAMVIQNPRYQVTQFGKPVTLSCSQTLNHNVMYWYQQKSSQAPKLLFHYYDKDFNNEADTPDNFQSRRPNTSFCFLDIRSPGLGDTAMYLCATSSPIQRQGPNYGYTFGSGTRLTVV.

The rearrangement uses TRBV7-2 and TRBJ1-2, with D uncertain. Trimming removed 3 bases from V and 2 bases from J, with 7 bases in between. The CDR3 covers 13 residues. Germline-derived CDR1 and CDR2 are SGHTA and FQGNSA. The CDR3 sequence is CASSFPGNYGYTF. The CDR3 DNA sequence: TGTGCCAGCAGCTTTCCGGGAAACTATGGCTACACCTTC.

This chain joins TRBV7-2 and TRBJ2-1, with 11 bases identical to TRBD1. J gave up 9 bases and V 8 bases, and 12 bases lay outside the gene matches. Germline V lookup: CDR1 SGHTA, CDR2 FQGNSA. The CDR3 is made up of 15 amino acids. The CDR3 loop reads CASSGQGAAESEQFF. The DNA for the CDR3 is TGTGCCAGCTCCGGACAGGGGGCTGCGGAAAGTGAGCAGTTCTTC.

This clone showed up just a few times. The rearrangement links TRBV28 to TRBJ2-7; 9 bases line up with TRBD1. The CDR3 is 17 amino acids. Germline CDR1 reads MDHEN; CDR2 reads SYDVKM. Unmatched junction bases numbered 14, after V lost 6 bases and J lost 2 bases. The DNA for the CDR3 is TGTGCCAGCAGCCCCGGGACAGGGCCCCGTTTTACCTACGAGCAGTACTTC. Its protein product is CASSPGTGPRFTYEQYF.